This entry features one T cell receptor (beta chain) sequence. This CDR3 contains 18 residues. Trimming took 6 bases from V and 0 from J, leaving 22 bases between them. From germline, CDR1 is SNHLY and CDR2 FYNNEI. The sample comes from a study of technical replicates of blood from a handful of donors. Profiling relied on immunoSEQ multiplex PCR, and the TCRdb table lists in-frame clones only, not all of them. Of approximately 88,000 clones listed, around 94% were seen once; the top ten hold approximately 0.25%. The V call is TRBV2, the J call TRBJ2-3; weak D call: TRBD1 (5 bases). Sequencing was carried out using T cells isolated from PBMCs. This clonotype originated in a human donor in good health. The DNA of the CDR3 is TGTGCCAGCAGACCTGGGCCGAATGACAGCTCTAGCACAGATACGCAGTATTTT. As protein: CASRPGPNDSSSTDTQYF.